Below, 4 T cell receptor beta chains from the same sample are listed, as sequenced in a study of cytomegalovirus exposure and HLA in healthy donors. The primer mix had 60 Vbeta and 13 Jbeta primers. Measured with immunoSEQ multiplex PCR; TCRdb has only the in-frame clones, and not every one. The sample records about 140,000 clones, around 79% being singletons. The sample comprised PBMCs. The receptors shown here come from a female donor in good health and CMV-seronegative.

This clone came up a few times. This chain joins TRBV5-4 and TRBJ1-2, with 8 bases lining up with TRBD1. V gave up 4 bases and J gave up 0 bases; unmatched junction bases: 14. The CDR3 runs 18 residues. The germline CDR1 and CDR2 sequences are SGHNT and YYREEE (reference sequence). The CDR3 protein is CASSMSGTGRYPNYGYTF. The CDR3 bases are TGTGCCAGCAGCATGTCCGGGACAGGAAGATATCCTAACTATGGCTACACCTTC.

The J gene is TRBJ1-2, the V gene TRBV6-6; possibly TRBD1 for D (6 bases). The germline V gene has CDR1 MNHNY and CDR2 SVGAGI (reference sequence). Trimming pared 0 bases from V and 7 bases from J, leaving 18 bases between. The CDR3 is made up of 16 amino acids. The CDR3 DNA is TGTGCCAGCAGTTACTCGATACGGGACACCCTCGGTGGCTACACCTTC. Translating it yields CASSYSIRDTLGGYTF.

V usage is TRBV30 and J usage is TRBJ1-4; D ambiguous. Germline CDR1 reads GTSNPN; CDR2 reads SVGIG (reference sequence). This CDR3 comprises 13 residues. Trimming pared 7 bases from V and 0 bases from J, leaving 9 bases between. The CDR3, as DNA: TGTGCCTTTGCTACGTCAACTAATGAAAAACTGTTTTTT. Encoded protein: CAFATSTNEKLFF.

Notes on this clone: An end of the junction differs from the germline gene, which may be a read error. The chain is built from TRBV7-7 and TRBJ2-7; 9 bases are shared with TRBD2. Germline assignment: CDR1 SSHAT and CDR2 FNYEAQ (reference sequence). The CDR3 is 16 residues long. The CDR3 DNA reads as TGTGCTAGCAGCTACGACGGGACTAGCAGGATCTGCGAGCAGTACTTC. This gives the protein CASSYDGTSRICEQYF.